One T cell receptor beta chain is described in this entry. Its matching antigen is unknown. These data come from a study of cytomegalovirus exposure and HLA in healthy donors. Overall study context: Membership in the Caucasian-associated ancestry cluster was found for about four fifths of 300 to 400 genotyped donors. Study-wide points: Generally TCR sequences proved uncommon, though certain public TCRs appeared in numerous donors. A list of 150 or so TCR beta chains associated with cytomegalovirus was given. As a later analysis showed, a missense DCLRE1C variant was linked to trimming of TCR beta V- and J-genes.

This CDR3 has 16 amino acids. Germline V gene data show CDR1 as GTSNPN and CDR2 as SVGIG (reference sequence). V lost 1 base, J lost 2 bases, and 7 bases stayed unmatched. PCR was performed using 60 Vbeta and 13 Jbeta primers. Data came from immunoSEQ multiplex PCR; TCRdb stores just in-frame clones and leaves some out. The table has 75,000 to 90,000 clones, about 79% seen once; the top ten hold around 5.1%. The sequenced material came from PBMCs. The V call is TRBV30, the J call TRBJ1-3; the match to TRBD1 covers 8 bases. The receptor was isolated from a male donor in good health and CMV-seropositive. The CDR3 sequence is CAWSDLWTGTGNTIYF. Here the CDR3 DNA reads TGTGCCTGGAGTGATCTATGGACAGGGACTGGAAACACCATATATTTT.